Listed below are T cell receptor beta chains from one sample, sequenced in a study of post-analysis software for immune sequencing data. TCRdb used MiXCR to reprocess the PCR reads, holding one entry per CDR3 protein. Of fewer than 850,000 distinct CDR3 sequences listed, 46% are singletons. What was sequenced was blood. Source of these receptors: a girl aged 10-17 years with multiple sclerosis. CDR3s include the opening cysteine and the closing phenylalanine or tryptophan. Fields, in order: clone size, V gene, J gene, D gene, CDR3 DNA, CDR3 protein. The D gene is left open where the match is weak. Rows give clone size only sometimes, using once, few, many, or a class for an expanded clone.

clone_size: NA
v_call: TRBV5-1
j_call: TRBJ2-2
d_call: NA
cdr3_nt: TGCGCCAGCAGCTTGTTCGCGATGGAGAACACCGGGGAGCTGTTTTTT
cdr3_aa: CASSLFAMENTGELFF

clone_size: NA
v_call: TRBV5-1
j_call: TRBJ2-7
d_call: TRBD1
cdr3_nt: TGCGCCAGCAGCGCACGTGGGACAGGGAGGTACCACGAGCAGTACTTC
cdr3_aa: CASSARGTGRYHEQYF

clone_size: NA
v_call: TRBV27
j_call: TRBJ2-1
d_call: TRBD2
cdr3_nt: TGTGCCAGCAGTCCCCAACTAGCGGGAGCCCACAATGAGCAGTTCTTC
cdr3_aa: CASSPQLAGAHNEQFF

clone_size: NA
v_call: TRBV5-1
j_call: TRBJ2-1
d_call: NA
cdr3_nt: TGCGCCAGCAGCTTTCGGGGGACGAGGGACAATGAGCAGTTCTTC
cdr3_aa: CASSFRGTRDNEQFF

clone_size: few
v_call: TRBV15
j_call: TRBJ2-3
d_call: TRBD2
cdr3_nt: TGTGCCACCAGCAGAAAAGGGACTAGCGGGATGCGCACAGATACGCAGTATTTT
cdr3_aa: CATSRKGTSGMRTDTQYF

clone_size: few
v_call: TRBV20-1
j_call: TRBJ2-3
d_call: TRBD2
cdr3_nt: TGCAGTACTAGACTGCCTAGCGGGAGTCGCGCGCAGTATTTT
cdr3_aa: CSTRLPSGSRAQYF

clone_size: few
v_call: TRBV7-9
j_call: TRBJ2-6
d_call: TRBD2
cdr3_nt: TGTGCCAGCAGCTTAGCGAGGACTAGCGGGAGCCCCTCTGGGGCCAACGTCCTGACTTTC
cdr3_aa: CASSLARTSGSPSGANVLTF

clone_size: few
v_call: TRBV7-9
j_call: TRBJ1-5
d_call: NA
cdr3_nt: TGTGCCAGCAGCCCCGGACAGTATAGCAATCAGCCCCAGCATTTT
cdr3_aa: CASSPGQYSNQPQHF

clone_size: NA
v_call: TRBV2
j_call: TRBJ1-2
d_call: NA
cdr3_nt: TGTGCCAGCAGTGAAGGGGGCGGGGACTATGGCTACACCTTC
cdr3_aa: CASSEGGGDYGYTF

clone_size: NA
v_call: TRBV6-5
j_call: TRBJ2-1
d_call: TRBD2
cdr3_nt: TGTGCCAGCAGGTGGACTAGCAGCAATGAGCAGTTCTTC
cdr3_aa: CASRWTSSNEQFF

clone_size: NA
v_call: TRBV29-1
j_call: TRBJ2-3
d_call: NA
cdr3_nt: TGCAGCGTTGACCCCCCCCTGAGCGACGGTCACACAGATACGCAGTATTTT
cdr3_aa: CSVDPPLSDGHTDTQYF

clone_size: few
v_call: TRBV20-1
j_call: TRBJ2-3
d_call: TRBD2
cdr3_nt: TGCAGTGCTAACCCTTTAGCGGGAAGTACAGATACGCAGTATTTT
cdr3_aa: CSANPLAGSTDTQYF

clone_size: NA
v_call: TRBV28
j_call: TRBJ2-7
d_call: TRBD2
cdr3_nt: TGTGCCAGCAGGCCAACACTAGCGGGAGGCTACGAGCAGTACTTC
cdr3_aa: CASRPTLAGGYEQYF

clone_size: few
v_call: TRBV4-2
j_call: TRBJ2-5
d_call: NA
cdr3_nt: TGTGCCAGCAGCCCACCCCACAGGGATACGTACCAAGAGACCCAGTACTTC
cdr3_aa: CASSPPHRDTYQETQYF

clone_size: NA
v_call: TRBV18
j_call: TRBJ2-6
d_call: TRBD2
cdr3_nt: TGTGCCAGCTCACCACCGGCGGGAGTTCTTTCTGGGGCCAACGTCCTGACTTTC
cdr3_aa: CASSPPAGVLSGANVLTF

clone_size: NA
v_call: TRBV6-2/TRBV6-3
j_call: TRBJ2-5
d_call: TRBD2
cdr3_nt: TGTGCCAGCAGTTACTCGACCCTAGCGGCCCTCCAAGAGACCCAGTACTTC
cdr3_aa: CASSYSTLAALQETQYF

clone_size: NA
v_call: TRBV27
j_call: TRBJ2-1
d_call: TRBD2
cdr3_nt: TGTGCCAGCGGGAGGGCTCATGAGCAGTTCTTC
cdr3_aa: CASGRAHEQFF

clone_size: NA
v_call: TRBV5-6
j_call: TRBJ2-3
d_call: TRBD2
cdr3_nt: TGTGCCAGCAGCTCTTTAGCGGGAGCCATCACAGATACGCAGTATTTT
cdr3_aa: CASSSLAGAITDTQYF

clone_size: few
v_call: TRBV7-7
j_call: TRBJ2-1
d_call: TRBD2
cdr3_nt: TGTGCTAGCAGCCTAGGACGGGAGGGGAACAATGAGCAGTTCTTC
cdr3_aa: CASSLGREGNNEQFF

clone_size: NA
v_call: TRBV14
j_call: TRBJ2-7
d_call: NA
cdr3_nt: TGTGCCAGCAGCCAGAAAACTAGCAAAGGGTACGAGCAGTACTTC
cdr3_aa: CASSQKTSKGYEQYF

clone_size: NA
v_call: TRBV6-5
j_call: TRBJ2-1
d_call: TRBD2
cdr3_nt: TGTGCCAGCGCCCGGGGGGAGGCCTGGAATGAGCAGTTCTTC
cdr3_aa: CASARGEAWNEQFF

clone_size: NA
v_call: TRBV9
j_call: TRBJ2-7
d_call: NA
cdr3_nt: TGTGCCAGCAGCGAGACTGCCCTTGGGGGCGAGCAGTACTTC
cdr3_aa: CASSETALGGEQYF

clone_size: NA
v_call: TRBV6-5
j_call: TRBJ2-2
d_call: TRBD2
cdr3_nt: TGTGCCAGCAGTTACTCGGGTGGGGCGGGAGTTCGAACCGGGGAGCTGTTTTTT
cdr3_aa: CASSYSGGAGVRTGELFF

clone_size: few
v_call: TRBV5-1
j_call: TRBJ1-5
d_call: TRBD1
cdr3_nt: TGCGCCAGCAGCTTAGGGACAGGGCTCGGCAATCAGCCCCAGCATTTT
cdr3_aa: CASSLGTGLGNQPQHF

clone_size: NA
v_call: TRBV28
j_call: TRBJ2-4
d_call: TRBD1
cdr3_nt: TGTGCCAGCAGTTTATGGGACCTGAGGGGGCCGAGGGGTATTCAGTACTTC
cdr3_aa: CASSLWDLRGPRGIQYF

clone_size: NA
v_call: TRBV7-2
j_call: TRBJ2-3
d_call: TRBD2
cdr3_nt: TGTGCCAGCAGTCGGCGGGAGGTCGGCGGGGGAGATACGCAGTATTTT
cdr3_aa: CASSRREVGGGDTQYF

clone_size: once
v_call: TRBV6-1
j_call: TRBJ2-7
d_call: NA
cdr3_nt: TGTGCCAGCAGAAAGAACGCGGAGGGGCAAAGCTCCTACGAGCAGTACTTC
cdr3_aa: CASRKNAEGQSSYEQYF

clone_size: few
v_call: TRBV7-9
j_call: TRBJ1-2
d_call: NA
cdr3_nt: TGTGCCAGCAGCTTAGAGGTCCAGGGAAGTGTCGGAGGCTACACCTTC
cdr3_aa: CASSLEVQGSVGGYTF

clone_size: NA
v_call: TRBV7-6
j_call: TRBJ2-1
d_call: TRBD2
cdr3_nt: TGTGCCAGCAGCTTAACTCCCCCGGGACTAGCGGGAACCTTTCCGGGCAATGAGCAGTTCTTC
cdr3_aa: CASSLTPPGLAGTFPGNEQFF

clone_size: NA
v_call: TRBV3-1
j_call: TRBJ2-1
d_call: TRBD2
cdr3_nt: TGTGCCAGCAGCCAAGAATGGCGGGAGGAGTACAATGAGCAGTTCTTC
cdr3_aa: CASSQEWREEYNEQFF

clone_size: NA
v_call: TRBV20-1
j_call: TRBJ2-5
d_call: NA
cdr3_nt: TGCAGTGCTAGAGATCCCGGCGGGATCGGGCGAGAGACCCAGTACTTC
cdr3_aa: CSARDPGGIGRETQYF

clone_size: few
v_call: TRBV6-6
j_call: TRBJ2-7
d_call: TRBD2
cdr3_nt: TGTGCCAGCAGGTGGACTAGCGGGAGTATCGACTACGAGCAGTACTTC
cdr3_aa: CASRWTSGSIDYEQYF